A single sample gave rise to the 22 T cell receptor beta chains below, sequenced in a study of technical replicates of blood from a few donors. Generated by immunoSEQ multiplex PCR, the TCRdb table keeps only in-frame clones and is missing some. This table has 65,000 to 70,000 clones, approximately 88% appearing once. The sequenced material came from PBMCs. The receptors shown here come from a human donor in good health. Some clones in this sample may be carry-over from other donors' samples.

The V gene is TRBV5-6, the J gene TRBJ1-6; possibly TRBD1 for D (6 bases). Deletions cut 0 bases from V and 6 bases from J, with 13 bases between. CDR1 SGHDT and CDR2 YYEEEE come from the germline V gene. This CDR3 spans 16 amino acids. CDR3 in DNA: TGTGCCAGCAGCTTGGTGGGGGCAGGACTTAATTCACCCCTCCACTTT. Protein product: CASSLVGAGLNSPLHF.

The chain combines TRBV19 with TRBJ1-2, with TRBD1 matching over 11 bases. This CDR3 contains 13 residues. Germline CDR1 and CDR2: LNHDA and SQIVND (reference sequence). The ends lost 6 bases at V and 6 bases at J; junction bases unmatched: 3. CDR3 nucleotide sequence: TGTGCCAGTAGGGACAGGGGGCAAAATGGCTACACCTTC. It yields the protein CASRDRGQNGYTF.

The chain is built from TRBV5-6 and TRBJ2-7; D is unclear. Germline lookup yields CDR1 SGHDT and CDR2 YYEEEE. V was cut by 1 base and J by 4 bases, with 6 bases left in between. This CDR3 is built from 12 residues. CDR3 in amino acids: CASSLSSYEQYF. The CDR3, as DNA: TGTGCCAGCAGCTTGTCCAGTTACGAGCAGTACTTC. Full variable domain (remainder filled in from reference TRBV5-6 and TRBJ2-7): DAGVTQSPTHLIKTRGQQVTLRCSPKSGHDTVSWYQQALGQGPQFIFQYYEEEERQRGNFPDRFSGHQFPNYSSELNVNALLLGDSALYLCASSLSSYEQYFGPGTRLTVT.

The chain employs TRBV7-8 and TRBJ2-7, with a possible D match to TRBD2 (6 bases). Germline values: CDR1 SGHVS, CDR2 FQNEAQ. This CDR3 contains 15 residues. With 5 bases removed from V and 0 bases from J, the gap between germline ends came to 14 bases. The CDR3 nucleotides are TGTGCCAGCAGCCTCCAGGAGGGGAGCTCCTACGAGCAGTACTTC. Translated, it gives CASSLQEGSSYEQYF.

This chain joins TRBV18 and TRBJ2-7, with TRBD1 matching over 10 bases. The germline V gene has CDR1 KGHSH and CDR2 LQKENI. This CDR3 is built from 14 residues. Trimming cost V 2 bases and J 2 bases; bases outside gene matches: 0. CDR3 nucleotides: TGTGCCAGCTCACCAGACAGGGGGCCCTACGAGCAGTACTTC. Its translation is CASSPDRGPYEQYF.

This clone came up once. DNA of the CDR3: TGTGCCAGCAGTCCACAGGGGGCGAGTAAGGGCAATCAGCCCCAGCATTTT. This codes for CASSPQGASKGNQPQHF. This chain links TRBV27 with TRBJ1-5; TRBD1 matches 9 bases. V shed 5 bases and J 2 bases; nucleotides not matched to a gene: 10. CDR1 is MNHEY and CDR2 is SMNVEV in the germline V gene (reference sequence). CDR3 length equals 17 residues.

This chain uses TRBV6-5 with TRBJ1-2, with no clear D. The CDR3 covers 12 residues. CDR1 and CDR2 (germline): MNHEY, SVGAGI. Trimming shortened V by 11 bases and J by 1 base, and 11 bases separated the two germline ends. CDR3 DNA: TGTGCCGTAAAAGGGAGTAACTATGGCTACACCTTC. This translates into CAVKGSNYGYTF.

The genes are TRBV5-1 and TRBJ2-2; 9 nucleotides match TRBD2. CDR1 and CDR2 (germline): SGHRS, YFSETQ. The V and J ends lost 4 bases and 0 bases, in that order; junction bases with no gene match: 10. This CDR3 has 18 residues. The CDR3 DNA reads as TGCGCCAGCAGCCGAGGTTCTAGCGGGGTAACGAACACCGGGGAGCTGTTTTTT. Encoded protein: CASSRGSSGVTNTGELFF. Using reference TRBV5-1 and TRBJ2-2 for the parts outside the CDR3, the full variable domain is KAGVTQTPRYLIKTRGQQVTLSCSPISGHRSVSWYQQTPGQGLQFLFEYFSETQRNKGNFPGRFSGRQFSNSRSEMNVSTLELGDSALYLCASSRGSSGVTNTGELFFGEGSRLTVL.

This chain uses TRBV7-2 with TRBJ2-7; the D gene is possibly TRBD1 (6 bases). Germline loops: CDR1 SGHTA, CDR2 FQGNSA. Trimming pared 0 bases from V and 2 bases from J, leaving 11 bases between. CDR3 length: 15 residues. The CDR3 loop is CASSLATDRTYEQYF. The CDR3 DNA reads TGTGCCAGCAGCTTAGCCACGGACAGAACCTACGAGCAGTACTTC.

This chain uses TRBV4-3 with TRBJ1-6; D remains unclear. With 0 bases removed from V and 7 bases from J, the gap between germline ends came to 7 bases. This CDR3 spans 14 amino acids. The germline V gene has CDR1 LGHNA and CDR2 YSLEER. Here the CDR3 reads CASSQDGENSPLHF. CDR3 DNA sequence: TGCGCCAGCAGCCAAGACGGGGAAAATTCACCCCTCCACTTT.

This clone was seen at least ten times. CDR3 bases: TGTGCCAGCAGTGACTCAACGGGACAGGGTGCAGATACGCAGTATTTT. Translating it yields CASSDSTGQGADTQYF. J is TRBJ2-3 and V is TRBV6-4, with 9 positions matching TRBD1. This CDR3 has 16 amino acids. The germline V gene encodes CDR1 MRHNA and CDR2 SNTAGT. V lost 0 bases to trimming and J lost 4 bases; unmatched junction nucleotides: 5.

The rearrangement uses TRBV7-9 and TRBJ1-1; possible D gene TRBD1, 5 bases. CDR1 is SEHNR and CDR2 is FQNEAQ in the germline V gene (reference sequence). The length of the CDR3 is 14 residues. V gave up 4 bases and J gave up 0 bases, with 9 bases separating them. The CDR3 DNA follows: TGTGCCAGCAGCTGGCGGGGGTTGAACACTGAAGCTTTCTTT. It codes for CASSWRGLNTEAFF.

The chain uses TRBV18 and TRBJ1-1; D unresolved. CDR1 and CDR2 from the germline V gene are KGHSH and LQKENI. The CDR3 has 13 amino acids. V lost 0 bases, J lost 11 bases, and 13 bases lay in between. CDR3 protein: CASSPPVYGSAFF. CDR3 nucleotides: TGTGCCAGCTCACCACCAGTATACGGTTCGGCTTTCTTT.

The V and J genes are TRBV12-5 and TRBJ2-3; TRBD2 might be the D (6 bases). The CDR3 is 16 residues long. The V end was cut by 2 bases, the J end by 4 bases, with 16 bases between. The germline gives CDR1 LGHNT, CDR2 FRNRAP. The CDR3 loop is CASGLTLAGRPDTQYF. CDR3 coding DNA: TGTGCTAGTGGTTTGACACTTGCGGGACGACCAGATACGCAGTATTTT.

The rearrangement uses TRBV5-1 and TRBJ2-3, with 10 bases fitting TRBD2. The CDR3 is made up of 16 amino acids. V was clipped by 0 bases and J by 4 bases; unmatched bases: 5. Germline CDR1 and CDR2: SGHRS and YFSETQ. The CDR3 loop reads CASSLGSGGASDTQYF. The CDR3 nucleotides read TGCGCCAGCAGCTTGGGAAGCGGGGGGGCATCAGATACGCAGTATTTT.

The chain is built from TRBV19 and TRBJ1-2, with 9 bases identical to TRBD1. From germline, CDR1 is LNHDA and CDR2 SQIVND (reference sequence). The CDR3 spans 14 residues. V dropped 5 bases and J dropped 6; count of bases not matched to a gene: 7. The CDR3 sequence is CASSPRDRDHGYTF. The CDR3, as DNA: TGTGCCAGTAGTCCCCGGGACAGGGACCATGGCTACACCTTC. Variable domain in full (rest from reference TRBV19 and TRBJ1-2): DGGITQSPKYLFRKEGQNVTLSCEQNLNHDAMYWYRQDPGQGLRLIYYSQIVNDFQKGDIAEGYSVSREKKESFPLTVTSAQKNPTAFYLCASSPRDRDHGYTFGSGTRLTVV.

The rearrangement links TRBV4-1 to TRBJ2-1; D is ambiguous. V shed 0 bases and J shed 8 bases, with 5 bases lying between them. Germline CDR1 and CDR2: MGHRA and YSYEKL. The length of the CDR3 is 12 residues. The CDR3 nucleotides read TGCGCCAGCAGCCAAGATGGGCATGAGCAGTTCTTC. Protein: CASSQDGHEQFF.

The rearrangement uses TRBV10-1 and TRBJ2-4; 9 bases fit TRBD1. Germline loops: CDR1 WNHNN, CDR2 SYGVQD (reference sequence). The CDR3 has 15 amino acids. V was clipped by 5 bases and J by 2 bases; unmatched bases: 4. The CDR3 region is CASSLQGASKNIQYF. CDR3 sequence (DNA): TGCGCCAGCAGTCTACAGGGGGCTTCCAAAAACATTCAGTACTTC.

This rearrangement joins TRBV5-4 to TRBJ1-2; perhaps TRBD1 as D (6 bases). CDR3 length: 12 residues. Germline CDR1 is SGHNT and CDR2 is YYREEE (reference sequence). V was pared by 4 bases and J by 8 bases, with 12 bases between. The CDR3 region is CASSTVGGGYTF. The CDR3 coding sequence is TGTGCCAGCAGCACAGTTGGGGGCGGCTACACCTTC.

This chain joins TRBV19 and TRBJ1-2; D gene uncertain. V gave up 6 bases and J gave up 4 bases, with 6 bases separating them. Germline lookup yields CDR1 LNHDA and CDR2 SQIVND (reference sequence). The CDR3 contains 11 residues. This chain's CDR3 is CASSNSYGYTF. CDR3 DNA sequence: TGTGCCAGTAGCAATAGCTATGGCTACACCTTC.

The rearrangement joins TRBV19 to TRBJ1-5; 7 nucleotides align to TRBD1. V lost 7 bases and J lost 4; bases outside the gene matches: 10. This CDR3 has 15 residues. The V gene's germline CDR1 is LNHDA and CDR2 SQIVND (reference sequence). The CDR3 loop reads CASTPVAGGNQPQHF. CDR3 bases: TGTGCCAGTACCCCGGTGGCAGGGGGTAATCAGCCCCAGCATTTT.

The rearrangement joins TRBV30 to TRBJ1-2; no definite D call. The V and J ends lost 2 bases and 2 bases respectively, with 9 bases between them. The CDR3 contains 13 residues. Germline CDR1 is GTSNPN and CDR2 is SVGIG (reference sequence). CDR3 DNA sequence: TGTGCCTGGAGTATTGAGGGAAACTATGGCTACACCTTC. As protein: CAWSIEGNYGYTF.